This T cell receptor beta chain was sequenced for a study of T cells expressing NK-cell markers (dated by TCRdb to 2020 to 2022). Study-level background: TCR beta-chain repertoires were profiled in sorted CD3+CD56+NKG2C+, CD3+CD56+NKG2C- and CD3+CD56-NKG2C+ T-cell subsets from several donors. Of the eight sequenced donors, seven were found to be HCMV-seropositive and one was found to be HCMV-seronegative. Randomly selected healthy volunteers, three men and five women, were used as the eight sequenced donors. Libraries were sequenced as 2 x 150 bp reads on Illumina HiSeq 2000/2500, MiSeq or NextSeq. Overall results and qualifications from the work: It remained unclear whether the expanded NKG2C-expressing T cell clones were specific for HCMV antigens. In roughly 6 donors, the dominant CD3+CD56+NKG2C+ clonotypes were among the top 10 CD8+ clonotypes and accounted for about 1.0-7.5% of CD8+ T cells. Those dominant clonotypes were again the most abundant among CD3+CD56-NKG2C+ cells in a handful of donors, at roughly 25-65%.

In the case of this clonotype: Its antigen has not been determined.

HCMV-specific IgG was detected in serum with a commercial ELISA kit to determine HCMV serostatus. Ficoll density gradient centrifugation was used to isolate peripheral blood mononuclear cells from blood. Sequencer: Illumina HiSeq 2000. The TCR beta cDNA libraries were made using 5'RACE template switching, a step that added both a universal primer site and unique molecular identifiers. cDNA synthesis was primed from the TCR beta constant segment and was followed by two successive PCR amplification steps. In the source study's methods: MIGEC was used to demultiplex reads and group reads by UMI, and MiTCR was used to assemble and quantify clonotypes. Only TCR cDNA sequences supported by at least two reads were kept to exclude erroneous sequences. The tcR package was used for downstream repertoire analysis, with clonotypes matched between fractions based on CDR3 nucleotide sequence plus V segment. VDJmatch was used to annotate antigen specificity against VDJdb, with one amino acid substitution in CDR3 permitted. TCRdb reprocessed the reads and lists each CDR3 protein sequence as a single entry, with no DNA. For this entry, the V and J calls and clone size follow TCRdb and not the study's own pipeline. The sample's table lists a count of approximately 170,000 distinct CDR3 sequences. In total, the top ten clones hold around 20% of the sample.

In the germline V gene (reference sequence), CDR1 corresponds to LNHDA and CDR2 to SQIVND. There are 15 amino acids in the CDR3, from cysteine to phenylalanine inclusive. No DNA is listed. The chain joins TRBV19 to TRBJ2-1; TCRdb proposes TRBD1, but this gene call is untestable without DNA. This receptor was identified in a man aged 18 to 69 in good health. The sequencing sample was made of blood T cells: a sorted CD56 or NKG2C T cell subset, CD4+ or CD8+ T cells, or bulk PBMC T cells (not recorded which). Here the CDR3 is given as CASSIGGTGFNEQFF.